This T cell receptor beta chain was recovered during a study of blood T cell repertoires in COVID-19. Method: immunoSEQ multiplex PCR; TCRdb's copy keeps in-frame clones and lacks some. Of approximately 300,000 clones in the sample, around 82% are singletons; the top ten hold 0.87%. V was clipped by 5 bases and J by 2 bases; unmatched bases: 3. The CDR3 contains 14 residues. Germline V gene lookup returns CDR1 SGHRS and CDR2 YFSETQ. The sequence was collected from a human donor with COVID-19, enrolled during active disease. The donor label of this sample is uncertain. The chain joins TRBV5-1 to TRBJ1-3; 8 bases align to TRBD1. The sequencing sample was made of peripheral blood. CDR3 DNA: TGCGCCAGCAGGGAGACAGGGGCTGGAAACACCATATATTTT. Protein product: CASRETGAGNTIYF.